What follows are 14 T cell receptor beta chains derived from one specimen sequenced in a study of blood T cells in healthy people across ages. Alongside a J-beta primer mix, a sample-barcoded 5' primer served in a second PCR lasting about 7 to 11 cycles. TCRdb reprocessed the 5' RACE reads with MiXCR, giving one entry per CDR3 protein. The sample consists of about 1.6 million distinct CDR3 sequences, roughly 32% of them appearing once. Sequenced sample: blood. The receptor source for this set is a woman under 40 in good health.

The rearrangement links TRBV6-2 or TRBV6-3 to TRBJ2-7; 7 nucleotides agree with TRBD2. Germline CDR1 reads MNHEY; CDR2 reads SVGEGT. This CDR3 has 15 residues. Trimming removed 6 bases from V and 1 base from J; junction bases left unmatched: 9. In nucleotides, the CDR3 is TGTGCCAGCAGCCCCTGGGGGGGGTTGTCCTACGAGCAGTACTTC. This encodes CASSPWGGLSYEQYF.

This clonotype turned up a few times. This chain connects TRBV6-1 to TRBJ2-5, with a weak D call TRBD2 (5 bases). Trimming removed 8 bases at V and 1 base at J, with 14 bases between. CDR3 length: 14 amino acids. Germline CDR1 reads MNHNS; CDR2 reads SASEGT. The CDR3 loop reads CASHTSGLQETQYF. CDR3 in DNA: TGTGCCAGCCACACCAGCGGACTCCAAGAGACCCAGTACTTC.

This clonotype was seen a few times. The chain has TRBV7-2 and TRBJ2-1, with 8 bases identical to TRBD2. The CDR3 length is 16 residues. Germline CDR1 reads SGHTA; CDR2 reads FQGNSA. With 1 base clipped from V and 8 bases from J, the junction kept 10 bases outside the gene matches. Written as DNA, the CDR3 is TGTGCCAGCAGCTTAGGCCCCCCAAGCGGGAGCTATGAGCAGTTCTTC. Its protein product is CASSLGPPSGSYEQFF.

In its sample, this clonotype was seen a few times. This chain links TRBV20-1 with TRBJ2-5; 7 bases are a match to TRBD2. In germline, CDR1 is DFQATT, CDR2 SNEGSKA (reference sequence). The CDR3 has 16 amino acids. J gave up 5 bases and V 6 bases, and 18 bases lay outside the gene matches. The CDR3 nucleotides are TGCAGTGCCACAGATTTCTCCGCGGGGGAGCGGGAGACCCAGTACTTC. This sequence encodes CSATDFSAGERETQYF.

This clonotype came up a few times. The rearrangement uses TRBV6-1 and TRBJ2-3, with 7 bases lining up with TRBD2. The length of the CDR3 is 17 residues. The V segment lost 2 bases and the J segment 1 base; nucleotides outside the gene matches: 9. Looked up from germline, CDR1 is MNHNS and CDR2 is SASEGT. As DNA, the CDR3 is TGTGCCAGCAGTGAACTGACCCAGCGGGGTGGCACAGATACGCAGTATTTT. It codes for CASSELTQRGGTDTQYF.

J is TRBJ2-5 and V is TRBV5-1, with TRBD1 matching over 9 bases. CDR1 and CDR2 (germline): SGHRS, YFSETQ. The CDR3 is made up of 17 amino acids. V lost 2 bases, J lost 4 bases, and 12 bases stayed unmatched. The CDR3 region has the DNA TGCGCCAGCAGCTTCGAACCAACAGGGGGCGCGAGAGAGACCCAGTACTTC. This translates into CASSFEPTGGARETQYF.

This clonotype was picked up a small number of times. This sequence joins TRBV20-1 and TRBJ2-3; 7 nucleotides match TRBD2. The V segment lost 3 bases and the J segment 1 base; nucleotides outside the gene matches: 7. The CDR3 covers 15 residues. Germline loops: CDR1 DFQATT, CDR2 SNEGSKA (reference sequence). CDR3 sequence: CSASTIAGGTDTQYF. CDR3 DNA: TGCAGTGCTAGTACCATTGCGGGAGGCACAGATACGCAGTATTTT.

Comment on this clonotype: A much larger clone lies one base from this, so it may be a read error. The rearrangement links TRBV5-1 to TRBJ2-4; D is unresolved. Germline CDR1 reads SGHRS; CDR2 reads YFSETQ. V gave up 1 base and J gave up 6 bases, with 11 bases separating them. The CDR3 consists of 14 residues. CDR3 in DNA: TGCGCCAGCAGCTTGAGTTACAGATTAAACATTCAGTACTTC. Protein product: CASSLSYRLNIQYF. The full variable domain, rest sourced from reference TRBV5-1 and TRBJ2-4, is KAGVTQTPRYLIKTRGQQVTLSCSPISGHRSVSWYQQTPGQGLQFLFEYFSETQRNKGNFPGRFSGRQFSNSRSEMNVSTLELGDSALYLCASSLSYRLNIQYFGAGTRLSVL.

The chain uses TRBV9 and TRBJ2-7, with D perhaps matching TRBD2 (6 bases). This CDR3 contains 16 residues. V lost 0 bases to trimming and J lost 3 bases, with 16 bases between them. Looked up from germline, CDR1 is SGDLS and CDR2 is YYNGEE. CDR3: CASSVDPTEGYYEQYF. The DNA for the CDR3 is TGTGCCAGCAGCGTAGATCCGACGGAGGGATACTACGAGCAGTACTTC.

This clonotype was counted between two and nine times. The V call is TRBV6-4, the J call TRBJ1-2; perhaps TRBD1 as D (6 bases). There are 16 residues in the CDR3. Trimming took 3 bases from V and 3 from J, leaving 17 bases between them. Germline-derived CDR1 and CDR2 are MRHNA and SNTAGT. Written as DNA, the CDR3 is TGTGCCAGCAGTGAAGGGGGGCGTTTAGGGGACTATGGCTACACCTTC. It is translated as CASSEGGRLGDYGYTF.

The chain combines TRBV6-6 with TRBJ2-3, with 7 positions matching TRBD2. The CDR3 has 17 residues. The germline gives CDR1 MNHNY, CDR2 SVGAGI (reference sequence). The V gene end was trimmed by 6 bases and the J gene end by 4 bases; junction bases not matched to a gene: 16. The DNA of the CDR3 is TGTGCCAGCAGCAGAGGGTCTTCTAGCGGAGCCCCAGATACGCAGTATTTT. Amino acids: CASSRGSSSGAPDTQYF.

This clonotype was observed a few times. V usage is TRBV6-6 and J usage is TRBJ2-1; 7 nucleotides agree with TRBD2. This CDR3 contains 15 residues. The V segment lost 2 bases and the J segment 8 bases; nucleotides outside the gene matches: 9. CDR1 and CDR2 (germline): MNHNY, SVGAGI (reference sequence). CDR3 amino acids: CASSYTSWEGDEQFF. CDR3 DNA: TGTGCCAGCAGTTACACGTCCTGGGAGGGAGATGAGCAGTTCTTC.

This clonotype was detected many times. The rearrangement joins TRBV10-3 to TRBJ2-3, with 10 bases lining up with TRBD1. The CDR3 totals 13 residues. Germline CDR1 ENHRY, CDR2 SYGVKD. Trimming removed 8 bases from V and 5 bases from J; junction bases left unmatched: 4. DNA of the CDR3: TGTGCCATCCGGGACAGGGGCGGAGATACGCAGTATTTT. Amino acid sequence: CAIRDRGGDTQYF.

V gene TRBV6-5 combines with J gene TRBJ2-3, with 9 bases fitting TRBD2. The V gene's germline CDR1 is MNHEY and CDR2 SVGAGI. The CDR3 sequence is 15 residues long. V shed 2 bases and J 4 bases; nucleotides not matched to a gene: 4. For the CDR3, the DNA is TGTGCCAGCAGTTACCGGTCTAGCGGGGCAGATACGCAGTATTTT. Its translation is CASSYRSSGADTQYF.